This T cell receptor (beta chain) was obtained from a study of PD-1 blockade in classical Hodgkin lymphoma. Germline V gene lookup returns CDR1 SQVTM and CDR2 ANQGSEA. This CDR3 comprises 15 residues. The J segment lost 6 bases and the V segment lost 4 bases, leaving 7 bases of the junction unmatched. Libraries were prepared by immunoSEQ multiplex PCR; TCRdb keeps only in-frame clonotypes and omits some of them. The repertoire holds around 26,000 clones, with more than 60% as singletons. Each patient relapsed following autologous stem cell transplantation, and prior brentuximab vedotin exposure differed.

This chain joins TRBV29-1 and TRBJ2-3; 13 bases agree with TRBD2. This sequence was found in a human donor with classical Hodgkin lymphoma. The sample in question was peripheral blood mononuclear cells (PBMCs), obtained before the second cycle of nivolumab. The CDR3, as DNA: TGCAGCGTTGCCTCGACTAGCGGGAGGCCGGATACGCAGTATTTT. This sequence encodes CSVASTSGRPDTQYF.